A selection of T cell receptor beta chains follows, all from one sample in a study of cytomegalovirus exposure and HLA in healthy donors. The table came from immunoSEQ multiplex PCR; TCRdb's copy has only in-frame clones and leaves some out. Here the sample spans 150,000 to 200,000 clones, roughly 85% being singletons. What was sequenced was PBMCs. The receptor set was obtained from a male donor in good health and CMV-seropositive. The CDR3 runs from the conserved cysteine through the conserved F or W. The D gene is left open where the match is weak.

CASSGLISNQPQHF	TGTGCCAGCTCCGGACTGATTAGCAATCAGCCCCAGCATTTT	NA	TRBV18	TRBJ1-5
CASSYGTGGEEETQYF	TGTGCCAGCAGCTACGGGACAGGGGGTGAGGAAGAGACCCAGTACTTC	TRBD1	TRBV11-3	TRBJ2-5
CASSLALAGVGVRAKNSQYF	TGTGCCAGCAGCTTAGCACTAGCGGGAGTTGGTGTGAGGGCCAAAAACAGTCAGTACTTC	TRBD2	TRBV7-2	TRBJ2-4
CASGSRDRGNIQYF	TGTGCCAGCGGGTCCCGGGACAGGGGAAACATTCAGTACTTC	TRBD1	TRBV28	TRBJ2-4
CAWMTANGGDQETQYF	TGTGCCTGGATGACCGCCAACGGGGGGGACCAAGAGACCCAGTACTTC	TRBD2	TRBV30	TRBJ2-5
CASSPNRDSKKYQETQYF	TGTGCCAGCAGTCCCAACCGGGACTCCAAAAAGTACCAAGAGACCCAGTACTTC	NA	TRBV14	TRBJ2-5
CASSEARGGPKETQYF	TGTGCCAGCAGTGAAGCGCGGGGCGGCCCAAAGGAGACCCAGTACTTC	NA	TRBV6-1	TRBJ2-5
CASSSNSGAGELFF	TGTGCCAGCAGCTCCAACTCGGGGGCCGGGGAGCTGTTTTTT	NA	TRBV11-3	TRBJ2-2
CASSPQGEGYEQYF	TGTGCCAGCTCACCACAGGGAGAAGGCTACGAGCAGTACTTC	NA	TRBV18	TRBJ2-7
CASSLVGTLGSYNEQFF	TGTGCCAGCAGCTTGGTTGGGACATTGGGGTCCTACAATGAGCAGTTCTTC	NA	TRBV5-5	TRBJ2-1